This entry lists 17 T cell receptor beta chains sequenced from one sample in a study of CD8 T cells in ankylosing spondylitis. General study results and limits: Characteristic of ankylosing spondylitis blood, it appeared, was a TCR beta motif comprising 7 to 9 highly homologous variants.

These TCRs' antigens remain unknown. TCRdb called the 5' RACE reads again in MiXCR, with one record for every CDR3 protein. Counted here are 200,000 to 250,000 distinct CDR3 sequences, 7.3% occurring once; the ten biggest clones make up approximately 15%. Sequencing was performed on blood, either unsorted or a sorted T cell fraction (not recorded which). The receptor set was obtained from a male donor with ankylosing spondylitis.

The sample holds many counts of this clonotype. The V and J genes are TRBV7-9 and TRBJ1-2, with 7 positions matching TRBD1. The CDR3 is 15 amino acids. Germline assignment: CDR1 SEHNR and CDR2 FQNEAQ (reference sequence). V was pared by 5 bases and J by 0 bases, with 6 bases of the junction left unmatched. The CDR3 DNA sequence: TGTGCCAGCAGCCAGGGACAGCCCTCTAACTATGGCTACACCTTC. Translation: CASSQGQPSNYGYTF.

This chain uses TRBV11-2 with TRBJ1-1, with D hard to call. Trimming pared 8 bases from V and 0 bases from J, leaving 13 bases between. The CDR3 runs 14 residues. The germline V gene has CDR1 SGHAT and CDR2 FQNNGV. CDR3 DNA sequence: TGTGCCAGCCGCGAACTTGCATTGAACACTGAAGCTTTCTTT. Its translation: CASRELALNTEAFF.

This clonotype was seen many times. The chain has TRBV6-1 and TRBJ2-2; 12 nucleotides agree with TRBD1. This CDR3 region has 16 residues. With 6 bases clipped from V and 3 bases from J, the junction kept 5 bases outside the gene matches. Germline CDR1 and CDR2: MNHNS and SASEGT. Here the CDR3 reads CASRPGTGGHTGELFF. The CDR3 nucleotides are TGTGCCAGCAGACCCGGGACAGGGGGCCACACCGGGGAGCTGTTTTTT.

V usage is TRBV29-1 and J usage is TRBJ2-7; 8 positions agree with TRBD1. The length of the CDR3 is 13 residues. V lost 5 bases, J lost 4 bases, and 7 bases stayed unmatched. Germline CDR1 and CDR2: SQVTM and ANQGSEA. CDR3 residues: CSVWTGTGYEQYF. The CDR3 nucleotides are TGCAGCGTTTGGACAGGGACTGGGTACGAGCAGTACTTC.

Many counts were recorded for this clonotype. This chain links TRBV4-3 with TRBJ1-5; D not resolved. CDR1 is LGHNA, CDR2 YSLEER, per germline. This CDR3 has 17 residues. The germline V and J ends were trimmed by 0 bases and 6 bases, with 18 bases remaining between them. CDR3 bases: TGCGCCAGCAGCCAAGATGTTTGGCGGGGAGGGAGTCAGCCCCAGCATTTT. Translating gives CASSQDVWRGGSQPQHF.

This clonotype was detected ten times or more. The CDR3 coding sequence is TGCAGTGCTAGAGTCCCGGACGGAGCCTATGGCTACACCTTC. It specifies CSARVPDGAYGYTF. The V and J genes are TRBV20-1 and TRBJ1-2; no reliable D call. This CDR3 is 14 amino acids long. Germline V gene data show CDR1 as DFQATT and CDR2 as SNEGSKA (reference sequence). Trimming took off 1 base at V and 4 bases at J, with 13 bases between the two ends.

V is TRBV4-1 and J is TRBJ2-1, with 9 bases that match TRBD2. After removal of 0 bases from V and 0 bases from J, the junction contained 12 bases not matched to a gene. The CDR3 has 20 amino acids. The germline V gene has CDR1 MGHRA and CDR2 YSYEKL. The CDR3 DNA follows: TGCGCCAGCAGCCAAGATCGGGTCGGGCGGGGGGGAAGCTCCTACAATGAGCAGTTCTTC. Translated, it gives CASSQDRVGRGGSSYNEQFF.

Many counts were recorded for this clonotype. The chain employs TRBV29-1 and TRBJ1-1; D is possibly TRBD1 (5 bases). V dropped 7 bases and J dropped 3 bases, with 12 bases sitting between them. The length of the CDR3 is 12 residues. Germline V lookup: CDR1 SQVTM, CDR2 ANQGSEA. The CDR3: CSARDGYTEAFF. CDR3 coding DNA: TGCAGCGCCCGGGACGGTTACACTGAAGCTTTCTTT.

Many counts were recorded for this clonotype. V usage is TRBV9 and J usage is TRBJ2-3; D unresolved. The germline V gene has CDR1 SGDLS and CDR2 YYNGEE. The V end was cut by 4 bases, the J end by 6 bases, with 9 bases between. This CDR3 is 12 amino acids long. This chain's CDR3 is CASSPRSDTQYF. The CDR3 DNA sequence: TGTGCCAGCAGCCCCCGGTCGGATACGCAGTATTTT.

There are many counts of this clonotype. This chain uses TRBV12-3 or TRBV12-4 with TRBJ1-1; D uncertain. The length of the CDR3 is 13 residues. Trimming shortened V by 2 bases and J by 10 bases, and 14 bases separated the two germline ends. DNA for the CDR3: TGTGCCAGCAGTTTATCACCCACAAGCCGAGCTTTCTTT. This codes for CASSLSPTSRAFF.

CDR3 DNA: TGTGCCTGGACTGATGACTACGAGCAGTACTTC. Its translation is CAWTDDYEQYF. The rearrangement uses TRBV30 and TRBJ2-7; D unresolved. Deletions cut 4 bases from V and 3 bases from J, with 7 bases between. The CDR3 spans 11 residues. CDR1 and CDR2 from the germline V gene are GTSNPN and SVGIG (reference sequence).

In this sample, this clonotype turned up many times. The gene calls are TRBV20-1 and TRBJ2-5; the match to TRBD2 covers 8 bases. Trimming cost V 1 base and J 4 bases; bases outside gene matches: 11. Germline V gene lookup returns CDR1 DFQATT and CDR2 SNEGSKA (reference sequence). The CDR3 is made up of 16 amino acids. The CDR3: CSARGPRTSPPETQYF. The CDR3 DNA sequence: TGCAGTGCTAGAGGACCCCGGACTAGCCCCCCAGAGACCCAGTACTTC.

This clonotype was recorded many times. CDR3 coding DNA: TGCAGCGTTAGTGAAAGGGGAATGGACAATGAGCAGTTCTTC. Translated, it gives CSVSERGMDNEQFF. The chain carries TRBV29-1 and TRBJ2-1, with D possibly matching TRBD1 (5 bases). The germline V gene has CDR1 SQVTM and CDR2 ANQGSEA. The V gene lost 5 bases and the J gene lost 5 bases, with 16 bases spanning the gap. The CDR3 contains 14 residues.

This clonotype was seen at least ten times. J is TRBJ1-5 and V is TRBV4-2; D unclear. The germline CDR1 and CDR2 sequences are LGHNA and YNFKEQ. The CDR3 has 15 residues. Trimming cost V 0 bases and J 7 bases, with 13 bases left between them. Here the CDR3 DNA reads TGTGCCAGCAGCCAAGAAATAGGAGGGCGGCAGCCCCAGCATTTT. Translated, it gives CASSQEIGGRQPQHF.

The rearrangement joins TRBV28 to TRBJ2-1; TRBD2 matches at 11 bases. Germline CDR1 MDHEN, CDR2 SYDVKM. Trimming cost V 4 bases and J 7 bases; bases outside gene matches: 9. CDR3 size: 16 residues. Here the CDR3 DNA reads TGTGCCAGCAGTTCCCCACTAGCGGGAGTCAGGAATGAGCAGTTCTTC. Translating it yields CASSSPLAGVRNEQFF.

This clonotype was detected many times. The chain is built from TRBV10-3 and TRBJ1-1; the D is unclear. Germline CDR1 ENHRY, CDR2 SYGVKD. The CDR3 runs 16 residues. Trimming took 0 bases from V and 0 from J, leaving 11 bases between them. DNA of the CDR3: TGTGCCATCAGTGAGTCGGCTAGCAACATGAACACTGAAGCTTTCTTT. It translates to CAISESASNMNTEAFF.

The chain links TRBV27 to TRBJ2-1; D perhaps matches TRBD2 (6 bases). The germline V and J ends were trimmed by 3 bases and 4 bases, with 19 bases remaining between them. Germline V CDR1 and CDR2: MNHEY, SMNVEV (reference sequence). The CDR3 is made up of 17 amino acids. CDR3 in DNA: TGTGCCAGCAGTTTTCCCGGCGGGGATGGGCGGTACAATGAGCAGTTCTTC. Translating it yields CASSFPGGDGRYNEQFF.